The clone carrying this T cell receptor (beta chain) was recorded only once. Its specificity is unknown. The V gene's germline CDR1 is MNHEY and CDR2 SMNVEV (reference sequence). The length of the CDR3 is 15 residues. The V and J ends lost 5 bases and 6 bases respectively, with 16 bases between them. The sample is drawn from a study of regulatory T cells in long-lasting Graves disease. Study-level findings and limits: Accuracy could have been hurt by small sample size.

Assembly of TCR beta libraries relied on iRepertoire HTBI primers together with Arm-PCR of CDR3 regions. TCRdb itself ran the multiplex PCR reads through MiXCR, one entry per CDR3 protein. The table lists hundreds of thousands of distinct CDR3 sequences, about a fifth of them singletons. Time point of the sample: persistent/refractory GD, antithyroid drugs over 5 years with positive TRAb. After RNA was extracted from PBMCs, the TCR library was made from it. V is TRBV27 and J is TRBJ2-2, with a tentative D call TRBD1 (6 bases). The input for sequencing was peripheral blood mononuclear cells (PBMCs), taken when the disease was refractory, from a patient treated with antithyroid drugs. The TCR originated in a female donor with Graves disease. CDR3 sequence: CASSLDSPSAGELFF. The CDR3 DNA is TGTGCCAGCAGTCTGGACAGTCCGAGCGCCGGGGAGCTGTTTTTT.